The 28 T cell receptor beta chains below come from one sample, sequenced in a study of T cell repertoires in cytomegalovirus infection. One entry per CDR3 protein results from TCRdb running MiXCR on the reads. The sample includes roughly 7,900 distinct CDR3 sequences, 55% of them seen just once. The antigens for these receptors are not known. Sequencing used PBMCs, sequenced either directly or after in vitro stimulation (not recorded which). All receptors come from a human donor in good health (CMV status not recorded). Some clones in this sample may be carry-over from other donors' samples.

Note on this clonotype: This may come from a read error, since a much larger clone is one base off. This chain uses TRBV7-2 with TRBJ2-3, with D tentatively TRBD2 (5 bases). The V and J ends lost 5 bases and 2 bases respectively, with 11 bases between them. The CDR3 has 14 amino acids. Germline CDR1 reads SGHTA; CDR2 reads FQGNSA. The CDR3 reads CASSIRRLTDTQYF. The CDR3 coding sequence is TGTGCCAGCAGCATTCGGAGGCTCACAGATACGCAGTATTTT.

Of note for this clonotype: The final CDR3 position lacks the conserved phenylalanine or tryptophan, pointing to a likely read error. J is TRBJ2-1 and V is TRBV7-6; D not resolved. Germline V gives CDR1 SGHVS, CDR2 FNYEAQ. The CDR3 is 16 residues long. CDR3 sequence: CASGFLGISTYNEQFI. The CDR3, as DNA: TGTGCCAGCGGCTTTTTGGGAATATCCACCTACAATGAGCAGTTCATA.

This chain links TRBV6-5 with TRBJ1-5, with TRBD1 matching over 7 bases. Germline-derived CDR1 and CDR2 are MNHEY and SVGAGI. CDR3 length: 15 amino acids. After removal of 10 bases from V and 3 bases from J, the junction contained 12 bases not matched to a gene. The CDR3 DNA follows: TGTGCCACAGGCCTACGACAGGGTCCCAATCAGCCCCAGCATTTT. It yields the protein CATGLRQGPNQPQHF.

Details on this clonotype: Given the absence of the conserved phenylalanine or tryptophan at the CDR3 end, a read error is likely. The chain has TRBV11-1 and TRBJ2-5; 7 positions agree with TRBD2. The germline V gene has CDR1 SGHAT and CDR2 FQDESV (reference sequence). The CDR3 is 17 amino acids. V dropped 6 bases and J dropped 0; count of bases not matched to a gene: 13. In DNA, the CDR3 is TGTGCCAGCAGTTCAATTGTTAGCGGGTCCGACCAAGAGACCCAGTACTTA. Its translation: CASSSIVSGSDQETQYL.

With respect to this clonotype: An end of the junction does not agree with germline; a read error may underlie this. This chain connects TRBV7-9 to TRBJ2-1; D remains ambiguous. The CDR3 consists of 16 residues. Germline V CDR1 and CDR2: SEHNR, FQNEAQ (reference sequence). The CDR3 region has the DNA TGTGCAAGCAGCTTACGCGGCGAGATCTCCTACAATGATCAGTTCTTC. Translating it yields CASSLRGEISYNDQFF.

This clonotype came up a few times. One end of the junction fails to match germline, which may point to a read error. CDR3: CASSIRGSKQGTESCF. CDR3 nucleotide sequence: TGTGCCAGCAGCATCAGGGGTTCCAAACAGGGCACTGAATCTTGCTTT. The rearrangement uses TRBV12-3 or TRBV12-4 and TRBJ1-1; D perhaps matches TRBD1 (6 bases). The CDR3 totals 16 residues.

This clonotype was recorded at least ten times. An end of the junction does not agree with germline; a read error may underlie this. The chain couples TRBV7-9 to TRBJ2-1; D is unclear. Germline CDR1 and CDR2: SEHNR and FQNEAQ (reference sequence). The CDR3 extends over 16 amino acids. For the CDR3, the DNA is TGTTCCAGCAGCTTGTTGGGAATATCCACCTACAATGAGACGTTCTTC. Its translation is CSSSLLGISTYNETFF.

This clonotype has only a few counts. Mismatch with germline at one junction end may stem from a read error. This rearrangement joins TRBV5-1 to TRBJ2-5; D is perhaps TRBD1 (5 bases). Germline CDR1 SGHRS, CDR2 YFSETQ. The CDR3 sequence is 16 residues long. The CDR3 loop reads CASSLASDSSQETQYF. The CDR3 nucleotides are TGCGCAAGCAGCTTGGCTTCTGACAGTTCCCAAGAGACCCAGTACTTC.

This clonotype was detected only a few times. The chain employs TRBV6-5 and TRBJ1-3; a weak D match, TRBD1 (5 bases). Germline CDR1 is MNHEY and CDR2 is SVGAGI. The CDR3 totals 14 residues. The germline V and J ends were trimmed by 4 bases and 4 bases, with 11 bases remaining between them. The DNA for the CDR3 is TGTGCCAGCAGTTGGGGACGGTTCGGAAACACCATATATTTT. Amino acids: CASSWGRFGNTIYF.

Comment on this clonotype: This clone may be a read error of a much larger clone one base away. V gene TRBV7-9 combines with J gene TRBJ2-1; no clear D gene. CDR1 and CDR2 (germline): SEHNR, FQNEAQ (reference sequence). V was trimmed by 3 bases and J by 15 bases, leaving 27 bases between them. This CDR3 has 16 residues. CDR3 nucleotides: TGTGCCAGCAGCTTGTTGGGAATACCCACCTACAATGATACGTTCTTC. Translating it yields CASSLLGIPTYNDTFF.

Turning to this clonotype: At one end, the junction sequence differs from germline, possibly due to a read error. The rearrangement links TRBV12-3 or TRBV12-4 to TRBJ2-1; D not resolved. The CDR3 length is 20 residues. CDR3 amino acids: CASISLSLLGVERSSNEQFF. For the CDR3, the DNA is TGTGCCAGCATCTCCCTAAGCCTCCTTGGGGTAGAAAGGTCCTCCAATGAGCAGTTCTTC.

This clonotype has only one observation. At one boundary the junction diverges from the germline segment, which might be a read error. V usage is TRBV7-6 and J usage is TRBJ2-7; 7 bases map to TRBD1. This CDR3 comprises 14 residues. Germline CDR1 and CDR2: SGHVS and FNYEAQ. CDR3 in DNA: TGTTCCATCAGACCGGGACAGACTTTCTACGAGAAGTACTTC. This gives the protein CSIRPGQTFYEKYF.

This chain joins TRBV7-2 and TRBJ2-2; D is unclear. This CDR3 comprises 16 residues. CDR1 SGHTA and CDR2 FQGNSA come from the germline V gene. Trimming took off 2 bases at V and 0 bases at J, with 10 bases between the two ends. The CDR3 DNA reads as TGTGCCAGCAGCTTATCCCGCAGATCGAACACCGGGGAGCTGTTTTTT. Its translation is CASSLSRRSNTGELFF.

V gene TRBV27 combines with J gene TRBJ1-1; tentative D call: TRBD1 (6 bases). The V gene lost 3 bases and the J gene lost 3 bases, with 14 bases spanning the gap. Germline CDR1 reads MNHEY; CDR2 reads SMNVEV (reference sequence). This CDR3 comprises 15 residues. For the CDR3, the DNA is TGTGCCAGCAGTTTGCTTTCAGGGGAAGACACTGAAGCTTTCTTT. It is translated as CASSLLSGEDTEAFF.

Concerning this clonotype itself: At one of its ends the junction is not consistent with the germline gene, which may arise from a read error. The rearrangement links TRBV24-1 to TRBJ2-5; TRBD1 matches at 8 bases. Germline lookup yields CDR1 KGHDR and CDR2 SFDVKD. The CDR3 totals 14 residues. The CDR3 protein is CANSEVTGEATQYF. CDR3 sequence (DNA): TGTGCCAACAGTGAGGTGACAGGGGAAGCGACCCAGTACTTC.

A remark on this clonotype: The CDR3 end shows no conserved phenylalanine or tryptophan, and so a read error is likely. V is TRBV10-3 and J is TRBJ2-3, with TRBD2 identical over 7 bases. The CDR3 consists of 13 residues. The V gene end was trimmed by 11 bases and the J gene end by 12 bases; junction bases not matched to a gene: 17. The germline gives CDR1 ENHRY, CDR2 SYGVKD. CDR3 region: CAAKVTSTKTQYL. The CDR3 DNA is TGTGCCGCAAAAGTGACTAGCACAAAGACTCAGTATTTG.

CDR3 DNA: TGTGCCAGCATGCTAGCGGGGGGTAGCAAGGAGCAGTTCTTC. Its translation: CASMLAGGSKEQFF. The gene calls are TRBV7-2 and TRBJ2-1; TRBD2 agrees at 11 bases. The CDR3 loop spans 14 amino acids. V was clipped by 7 bases and J by 10 bases; unmatched bases: 9. Germline CDR1 is SGHTA and CDR2 is FQGNSA.

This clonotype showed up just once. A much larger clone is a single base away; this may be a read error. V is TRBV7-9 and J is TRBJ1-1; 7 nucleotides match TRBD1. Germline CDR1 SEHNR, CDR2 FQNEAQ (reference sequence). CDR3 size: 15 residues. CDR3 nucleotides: TGTTCCAGCAGCTCACAGGGGACCCATTACACTGAAGCTTTCTTT. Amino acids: CSSSSQGTHYTEAFF.

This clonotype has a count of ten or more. The CDR3 sequence is CASSLTGASGVLDTQYF. The CDR3 region has the DNA TGTGCCAGCAGCTTAACGGGGGCTAGCGGGGTTTTAGATACGCAGTATTTT. The V call is TRBV7-3, the J call TRBJ2-3, with 9 bases matching TRBD2. The V and J ends lost 0 bases and 5 bases, in that order; junction bases with no gene match: 9. CDR1 SGHTA and CDR2 FQGTGA come from the germline V gene. The CDR3 length is 17 residues. Full variable domain (remainder filled in from reference TRBV7-3 and TRBJ2-3): GAGVSQTPSNKVTEKGKYVELRCDPISGHTALYWYRQSLGQGPEFLIYFQGTGAADDSGLPNDRFFAVRPEGSVSTLKIQRTERGDSAVYLCASSLTGASGVLDTQYFGPGTRLTVL.

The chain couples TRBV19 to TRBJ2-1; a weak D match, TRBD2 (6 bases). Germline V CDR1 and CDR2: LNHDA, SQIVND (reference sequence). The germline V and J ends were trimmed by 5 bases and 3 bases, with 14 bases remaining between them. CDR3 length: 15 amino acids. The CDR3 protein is CASSRRGGDYNEQFF. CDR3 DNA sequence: TGTGCCAGTAGTCGACGCGGCGGGGACTACAATGAGCAGTTCTTC.

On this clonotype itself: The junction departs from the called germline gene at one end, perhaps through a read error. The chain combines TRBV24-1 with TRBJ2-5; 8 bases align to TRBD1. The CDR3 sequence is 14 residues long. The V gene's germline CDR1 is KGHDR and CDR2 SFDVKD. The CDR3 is CATWDVTGEETRYF. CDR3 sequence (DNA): TGTGCCACCTGGGATGTGACAGGGGAAGAGACCCGGTACTTC.

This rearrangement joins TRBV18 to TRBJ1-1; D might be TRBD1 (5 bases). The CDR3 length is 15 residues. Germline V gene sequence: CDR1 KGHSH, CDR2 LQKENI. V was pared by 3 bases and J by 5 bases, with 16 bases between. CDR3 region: CASSPFVRERTEAFF. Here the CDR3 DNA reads TGTGCCAGCTCACCGTTCGTCAGGGAAAGAACTGAAGCTTTCTTT.

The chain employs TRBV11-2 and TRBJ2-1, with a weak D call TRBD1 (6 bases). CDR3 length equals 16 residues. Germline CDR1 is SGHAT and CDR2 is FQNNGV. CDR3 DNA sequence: TGTGTCGTCAGCTTACTTCAGGGGAGCTCCTACAATGAGCAGTTCTTC. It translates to CVVSLLQGSSYNEQFF.

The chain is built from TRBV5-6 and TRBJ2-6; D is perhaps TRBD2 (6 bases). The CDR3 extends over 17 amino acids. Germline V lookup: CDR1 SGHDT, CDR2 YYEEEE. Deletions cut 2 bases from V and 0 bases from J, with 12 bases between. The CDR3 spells CASSLGTFRSGANVLTF. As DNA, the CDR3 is TGTGCCAGCAGCTTAGGGACTTTCCGCTCTGGGGCCAACGTCCTGACTTTC.

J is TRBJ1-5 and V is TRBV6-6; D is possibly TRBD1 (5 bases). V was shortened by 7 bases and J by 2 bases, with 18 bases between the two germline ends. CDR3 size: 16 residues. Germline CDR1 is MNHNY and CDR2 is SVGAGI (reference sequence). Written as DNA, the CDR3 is TGTGCCAGCACCGGCGCCCCAGGGTCCGGCAATCAGCCCCAGCATTTT. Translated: CASTGAPGSGNQPQHF.

DNA of the CDR3: TGTGCCAGCAGCCCTACCTACCCAAGACAGGGTGGGCAGTTCTTC. Residues: CASSPTYPRQGGQFF. The rearrangement links TRBV7-2 to TRBJ2-1; 7 bases align to TRBD1. Germline V lookup: CDR1 SGHTA, CDR2 FQGNSA. J lost 12 bases, V lost 5 bases, and 16 bases had no gene match. This CDR3 has 15 amino acids. The whole variable domain, filled in from reference TRBV7-2 and TRBJ2-1, reads GAGVSQSPSNKVTEKGKDVELRCDPISGHTALYWYRQSLGQGLEFLIYFQGNSAPDKSGLPSDRFSAERTGGSVSTLTIQRTQQEDSAVYLCASSPTYPRQGGQFFGPGTRLTVL.

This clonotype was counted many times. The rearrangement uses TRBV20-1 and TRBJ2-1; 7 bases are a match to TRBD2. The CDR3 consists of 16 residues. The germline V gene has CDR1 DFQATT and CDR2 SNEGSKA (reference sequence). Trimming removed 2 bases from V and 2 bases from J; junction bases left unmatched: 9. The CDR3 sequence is CSARKRRTSPYNEQFF. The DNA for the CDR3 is TGCAGTGCTAGAAAGAGGAGGACTAGTCCCTACAATGAGCAGTTCTTC.

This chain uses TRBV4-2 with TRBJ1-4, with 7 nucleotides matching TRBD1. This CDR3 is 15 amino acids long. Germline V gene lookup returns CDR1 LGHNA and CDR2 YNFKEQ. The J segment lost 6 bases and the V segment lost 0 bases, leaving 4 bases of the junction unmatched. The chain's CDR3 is CASSQDGQADEKLFF. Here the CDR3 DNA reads TGTGCCAGCAGCCAAGATGGACAGGCGGATGAAAAACTGTTTTTT.